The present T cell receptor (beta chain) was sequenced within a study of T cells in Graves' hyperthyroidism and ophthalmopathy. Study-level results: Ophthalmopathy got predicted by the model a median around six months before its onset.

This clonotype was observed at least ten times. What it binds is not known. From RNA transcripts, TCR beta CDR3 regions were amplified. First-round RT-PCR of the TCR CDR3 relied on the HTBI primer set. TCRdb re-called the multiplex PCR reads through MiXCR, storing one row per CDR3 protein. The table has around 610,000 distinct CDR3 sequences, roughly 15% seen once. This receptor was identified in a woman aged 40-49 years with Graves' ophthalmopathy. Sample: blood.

The CDR3 loop is CASSDGLAGESSYEQYF. The CDR3 DNA sequence: TGTGCCAGCAGCGACGGACTAGCGGGGGAAAGCTCCTACGAGCAGTACTTC. V usage is TRBV9 and J usage is TRBJ2-7; 13 bases are a match to TRBD2. Looked up from germline, CDR1 is SGDLS and CDR2 is YYNGEE. The V and J ends lost 3 bases and 0 bases, in that order; junction bases with no gene match: 6. The CDR3 is 17 residues long.